A single sample is the source of the 17 T cell receptor beta chains below, sequenced in a study of blood T cell repertoires in COVID-19. Assay used: immunoSEQ multiplex PCR; TCRdb lists only in-frame clones, some missing. The sample contains approximately 110,000 clones, around 74% of which appear only once. Input material: peripheral blood. Source of these receptors: a woman aged 70-85 years with acute or convalescent COVID-19.

The chain couples TRBV18 to TRBJ2-1; 15 nucleotides align to TRBD2. Germline-derived CDR1 and CDR2 are KGHSH and LQKENI. V shed 4 bases and J 4 bases; nucleotides not matched to a gene: 2. This CDR3 has 16 amino acids. This chain's CDR3 is CASSQGLAGGYNEQFF. In DNA, the CDR3 is TGTGCCAGCTCACAGGGACTAGCGGGGGGTTACAATGAGCAGTTCTTC.

The V gene is TRBV5-4, the J gene TRBJ1-2; D gene ambiguous. CDR3 length: 15 residues. Trimming stripped 0 bases from V and 6 bases from J, with 15 bases between. CDR1 SGHNT and CDR2 YYREEE come from the germline V gene (reference sequence). CDR3 sequence reads: CASSLVPSKADGYTF. CDR3 DNA sequence: TGTGCCAGCAGCTTGGTTCCATCGAAGGCGGATGGCTACACCTTC.

The chain uses TRBV5-4 and TRBJ1-2, with 7 bases identical to TRBD1. V shed 5 bases and J 0 bases; nucleotides not matched to a gene: 4. The CDR3 sequence is 14 residues long. Germline CDR1 reads SGHNT; CDR2 reads YYREEE (reference sequence). Here the CDR3 DNA reads TGTGCCAGCAGGCCGGGACAGACTAACTATGGCTACACCTTC. Protein: CASRPGQTNYGYTF.

As regards this clone: Other DNA sequences from this sample encode an identical CDR3 as well. V and J are TRBV3-1 (or the pseudogene TRBV3-2) and TRBJ1-5; D is unresolved. Germline V CDR1 and CDR2: LGHDT, YNNKEL (reference sequence). The CDR3 contains 12 residues. V was shortened by 3 bases and J by 7 bases, with 7 bases between the two germline ends. This chain's CDR3 is CASSQAGQPQHF. The CDR3 coding sequence is TGTGCCAGCAGCCAGGCGGGCCAGCCCCAGCATTTT.

The rearrangement links TRBV6-5 to TRBJ2-2; D remains ambiguous. The germline CDR1 and CDR2 sequences are MNHEY and SVGAGI. The CDR3 has 15 residues. V was trimmed by 6 bases and J by 0 bases, leaving 11 bases between them. CDR3 bases: TGTGCCAGCAGCCGAGAACTCCCGAACACCGGGGAGCTGTTTTTT. This gives the protein CASSRELPNTGELFF.

This clone was seen a handful of times. The genes are TRBV2 and TRBJ2-1; 7 nucleotides match TRBD2. Germline values: CDR1 SNHLY, CDR2 FYNNEI. V shed 1 base, J shed 9 bases, and the junction held 6 bases outside the gene matches. This CDR3 is 14 amino acids long. CDR3 residues: CASSEVEGRGEQFF. In DNA, the CDR3 is TGTGCCAGCAGTGAAGTAGAGGGGAGGGGTGAGCAGTTCTTC.

In this sample, this clone turned up once. CDR3 nucleotides: TGTGCCAGCAGTCCCGGGACAGGGATTGCCTACGAGCAGTACTTC. This translates into CASSPGTGIAYEQYF. The chain employs TRBV6-2 or TRBV6-3 and TRBJ2-7; TRBD1 aligns across 9 bases. Germline loops: CDR1 MNHEY, CDR2 SVGEGT. The V gene end was trimmed by 5 bases and the J gene end by 2 bases; junction bases not matched to a gene: 7. The CDR3 is 15 amino acids.

This chain connects TRBV2 to TRBJ1-1; D gene uncertain. The CDR3 contains 13 residues. The germline V gene has CDR1 SNHLY and CDR2 FYNNEI. V was clipped by 5 bases and J by 0 bases, with 7 bases between them. The CDR3 DNA reads as TGTGCCAGCAGTCCCCAAATGAACACTGAAGCTTTCTTT. It specifies CASSPQMNTEAFF. Variable domain in full (rest from reference TRBV2 and TRBJ1-1): EPEVTQTPSHQVTQMGQEVILRCVPISNHLYFYWYRQILGQKVEFLVSFYNNEISEKSEIFDDQFSVERPDGSNFTLKIRSTKLEDSAMYFCASSPQMNTEAFFGQGTRLTVV.

This chain uses TRBV3-1 (or the pseudogene TRBV3-2) with TRBJ2-1, with TRBD1 matching 9 bases. CDR1 is LGHDT and CDR2 is YNNKEL in the germline V gene (reference sequence). V lost 4 bases, J lost 4 bases, and 8 bases stayed unmatched. The CDR3 spans 16 residues. Here the CDR3 reads CASSRSRQGVYNEQFF. CDR3 bases: TGTGCCAGCAGCCGATCTAGACAGGGGGTTTACAATGAGCAGTTCTTC.

This clone occurred a few times. J is TRBJ2-2 and V is TRBV7-9; 8 positions agree with TRBD1. V shed 3 bases and J 6 bases; nucleotides not matched to a gene: 3. The CDR3 runs to 14 residues. Per the germline V gene, CDR1 is SEHNR and CDR2 is FQNEAQ (reference sequence). CDR3 nucleotide sequence: TGTGCCAGCAGCTTCGGACAGGGAGCCGGGGAGCTGTTTTTT. This gives the protein CASSFGQGAGELFF.

This rearrangement joins TRBV5-6 to TRBJ1-4; perhaps TRBD1 as D (5 bases). CDR3 length: 13 residues. V was clipped by 0 bases and J by 8 bases, with 8 bases between them. The germline V gene has CDR1 SGHDT and CDR2 YYEEEE. For the CDR3, the DNA is TGTGCCAGCAGCTTGGTTGGGGGGGAAAAACTGTTTTTT. Encoded protein: CASSLVGGEKLFF.

The CDR3 is CASSRSRDYGYTF. For the CDR3, the DNA is TGTGCCAGCTCACGGTCCAGGGACTATGGCTACACCTTC. This chain uses TRBV18 with TRBJ1-2; TRBD1 is a possible D gene (5 bases). Germline CDR1 reads KGHSH; CDR2 reads LQKENI. The CDR3 runs to 13 residues. V lost 4 bases and J 3 bases, leaving 9 bases between the germline ends.

The genes are TRBV3-1 (or the pseudogene TRBV3-2) and TRBJ1-2; the D is unclear. The CDR3 length is 14 residues. Trimming took off 1 base at V and 2 bases at J, with 8 bases between the two ends. Germline CDR1 and CDR2: LGHDT and YNNKEL (reference sequence). In DNA, the CDR3 is TGTGCCAGCAGCCAAGGATACGCGAACTATGGCTACACCTTC. Its translation is CASSQGYANYGYTF.

The sample holds a few counts of this clone. In DNA form, the CDR3 reads TGCGCCAGCAGCCTCGACAGGAACACTGAAGCTTTCTTT. Amino acid sequence: CASSLDRNTEAFF. This chain links TRBV5-1 with TRBJ1-1, with a tentative D call TRBD1 (5 bases). Deletions cut 4 bases from V and 1 base from J, with 8 bases between. This CDR3 has 13 amino acids. Germline V gene data show CDR1 as SGHRS and CDR2 as YFSETQ.

The rearrangement uses TRBV3-1 (or the pseudogene TRBV3-2) and TRBJ1-5, with a possible D match to TRBD1 (6 bases). The CDR3 is made up of 16 amino acids. V was pared by 4 bases and J by 4 bases, with 17 bases between. Germline loops: CDR1 LGHDT, CDR2 YNNKEL (reference sequence). CDR3 region: CASSRLQGRRNQPQHF. The CDR3 DNA is TGTGCCAGCAGCCGCCTACAGGGCAGGAGGAATCAGCCCCAGCATTTT.

The CDR3 DNA follows: TGTGCCAGCAGCTTGGATGGGACAGAGGGTGGCTACACCTTC. As protein: CASSLDGTEGGYTF. The chain couples TRBV5-5 to TRBJ1-2; 7 bases line up with TRBD1. There are 14 residues in the CDR3. V shed 0 bases and J 7 bases; nucleotides not matched to a gene: 6. Germline V lookup: CDR1 SGHKS, CDR2 YYEKEE (reference sequence).

This clone was found many times. This sequence joins TRBV19 and TRBJ2-1; 7 nucleotides match TRBD1. The length of the CDR3 is 13 residues. The trim removed 5 bases at V and 12 bases at J, leaving 10 bases unmatched. Germline loops: CDR1 LNHDA, CDR2 SQIVND (reference sequence). The CDR3 reads CASSAWDSDGQFF. Here the CDR3 DNA reads TGTGCCAGTAGTGCCTGGGACAGCGACGGGCAGTTCTTC.